A selection of T cell receptor beta chains follows, all from one sample in a study of T cell responses to AZD1222 COVID-19 vaccine. The repertoire was sequenced with immunoSEQ multiplex PCR; TCRdb's copy has only in-frame clones and lacks some. The sample lists fewer than 120,000 clones; roughly 93% were seen once. The sample consisted of peripheral blood, taken 28 days after the second AZD1222 dose. The receptors shown here come from an adult who received the AZD1222 COVID-19 vaccine. Each CDR3 is given with its conserved first and last residue. The D gene is left open where the match is weak. Size is omitted from some rows. Given values are once, few, many or a class for expanded clones.

V gene: TRBV19
D gene: -
J gene: TRBJ1-2
clone size: -
CDR3 length: 11
CDR3 protein: CASKTKGGYTF
CDR3 DNA: TGTGCCAGTAAAACCAAAGGGGGCTACACCTTC

V gene: TRBV6-5
D gene: -
J gene: TRBJ1-5
clone size: -
CDR3 length: 14
CDR3 protein: CASRGPLGNQPQHF
CDR3 DNA: TGTGCCAGCCGGGGCCCCCTGGGGAATCAGCCCCAGCATTTT

V gene: TRBV12-3/TRBV12-4
D gene: -
J gene: TRBJ2-7
clone size: -
CDR3 length: 12
CDR3 protein: CASSLGAYEQYF
CDR3 DNA: TGTGCCAGCAGTTTAGGGGCCTACGAGCAGTACTTC

V gene: TRBV5-4
D gene: TRBD1
J gene: TRBJ1-1
clone size: -
CDR3 length: 15
CDR3 protein: CASSLYFGQGNEAFF
CDR3 DNA: TGTGCCAGCAGCTTGTACTTCGGACAGGGGAATGAAGCTTTCTTT

V gene: TRBV5-1
D gene: -
J gene: TRBJ1-5
clone size: -
CDR3 length: 14
CDR3 protein: CASSPGAENQPQHF
CDR3 DNA: TGCGCCAGCAGCCCTGGGGCAGAGAATCAGCCCCAGCATTTT

V gene: TRBV5-6
D gene: -
J gene: TRBJ1-5
clone size: once
CDR3 length: 15
CDR3 protein: CASSSGQFSNQPQHF
CDR3 DNA: TGTGCCAGCAGCTCGGGACAATTTAGCAATCAGCCCCAGCATTTT

V gene: TRBV30
D gene: -
J gene: TRBJ2-4
clone size: -
CDR3 length: 12
CDR3 protein: CAWSLPLGIQYF
CDR3 DNA: TGTGCCTGGAGTCTACCCCTGGGCATTCAGTACTTC

V gene: TRBV7-9
D gene: -
J gene: TRBJ2-3
clone size: -
CDR3 length: 17
CDR3 protein: CASSFLGSNSGTDTQYF
CDR3 DNA: TGTGCCAGCAGCTTCCTCGGGAGCAATAGCGGCACAGATACGCAGTATTTT

V gene: TRBV6-5
D gene: -
J gene: TRBJ2-6
clone size: once
CDR3 length: 16
CDR3 protein: CASSYSRAPRANVLTF
CDR3 DNA: TGTGCCAGCAGTTACTCGAGGGCCCCTAGGGCCAACGTCCTGACTTTC

V gene: TRBV19
D gene: -
J gene: TRBJ2-7
clone size: -
CDR3 length: 13
CDR3 protein: CASRITNSYEQYF
CDR3 DNA: TGTGCCAGTAGAATCACTAACTCCTACGAGCAGTACTTC

V gene: TRBV11-2
D gene: -
J gene: TRBJ1-5
clone size: -
CDR3 length: 15
CDR3 protein: CASSLKVSGDQPQHF
CDR3 DNA: TGTGCCAGCAGTCTCAAAGTAAGCGGGGATCAGCCCCAGCATTTT

V gene: TRBV2
D gene: TRBD2
J gene: TRBJ2-7
clone size: -
CDR3 length: 13
CDR3 protein: CATGGLEIYEQYF
CDR3 DNA: TGTGCCACCGGGGGACTAGAAATCTACGAGCAGTACTTC

V gene: TRBV19
D gene: -
J gene: TRBJ1-2
clone size: once
CDR3 length: 12
CDR3 protein: CASKMAGTGYTF
CDR3 DNA: TGTGCCAGTAAAATGGCAGGGACCGGCTACACCTTC

V gene: TRBV6-2/TRBV6-3
D gene: -
J gene: TRBJ1-4
clone size: -
CDR3 length: 15
CDR3 protein: CASSTRGGDGEKLFF
CDR3 DNA: TGTGCCAGCAGTACCCGGGGGGGTGATGGTGAAAAACTGTTTTTT

V gene: TRBV29-1
D gene: TRBD1
J gene: TRBJ2-2
clone size: -
CDR3 length: 13
CDR3 protein: CSIWTGDTGELFF
CDR3 DNA: TGCAGCATTTGGACAGGGGATACCGGGGAGCTGTTTTTT

V gene: TRBV6-1
D gene: TRBD1
J gene: TRBJ2-7
clone size: -
CDR3 length: 14
CDR3 protein: CASSEGRGRAEQYF
CDR3 DNA: TGTGCCAGCAGTGAGGGCAGGGGGCGAGCCGAGCAGTACTTC

V gene: TRBV28
D gene: -
J gene: TRBJ1-2
clone size: -
CDR3 length: 12
CDR3 protein: CAIPGLRNGYTF
CDR3 DNA: TGTGCCATCCCGGGATTGAGGAATGGCTACACCTTC

V gene: TRBV4-2
D gene: TRBD2
J gene: TRBJ2-7
clone size: -
CDR3 length: 15
CDR3 protein: CASSQHTSGGYEQYF
CDR3 DNA: TGTGCCAGCAGCCAACACACTAGCGGGGGATACGAGCAGTACTTC

V gene: TRBV12-5
D gene: TRBD1
J gene: TRBJ1-2
clone size: once
CDR3 length: 15
CDR3 protein: CASGLDAWTGTGYTF
CDR3 DNA: TGTGCTAGTGGTTTGGACGCTTGGACAGGGACTGGCTACACCTTC

V gene: TRBV6-5
D gene: TRBD1
J gene: TRBJ1-1
clone size: once
CDR3 length: 16
CDR3 protein: CASSYSRTGGHTEAFF
CDR3 DNA: TGTGCCAGCAGTTACTCTCGGACAGGGGGGCATACTGAAGCTTTCTTT

V gene: TRBV2
D gene: -
J gene: TRBJ2-7
clone size: -
CDR3 length: 15
CDR3 protein: CASSVAGVPSYEQYF
CDR3 DNA: TGTGCCAGCAGTGTAGCAGGGGTCCCCTCCTACGAGCAGTACTTC

V gene: TRBV5-1
D gene: -
J gene: TRBJ1-3
clone size: -
CDR3 length: 16
CDR3 protein: CASSFQTGFGGNTIYF
CDR3 DNA: TGCGCCAGCAGCTTCCAAACAGGGTTCGGTGGAAACACCATATATTTT

V gene: TRBV7-8
D gene: -
J gene: TRBJ1-4
clone size: -
CDR3 length: 12
CDR3 protein: CASSRTNEKLFF
CDR3 DNA: TGTGCCAGCAGCCGAACTAATGAAAAACTGTTTTTT

V gene: TRBV21-1
D gene: -
J gene: TRBJ1-4
clone size: -
CDR3 length: 14
CDR3 protein: CASSKGQGGEKLFF
CDR3 DNA: TGTGCCAGCAGCAAGGGACAGGGAGGCGAAAAACTGTTTTTT

V gene: TRBV4-2
D gene: -
J gene: TRBJ1-2
clone size: -
CDR3 length: 15
CDR3 protein: CASSQVLVTPYGYTF
CDR3 DNA: TGTGCCAGCAGCCAAGTCTTAGTGACCCCCTATGGCTACACCTTC

V gene: TRBV5-4
D gene: -
J gene: TRBJ1-1
clone size: -
CDR3 length: 14
CDR3 protein: CASSLDRGRVEAFF
CDR3 DNA: TGTGCCAGCAGCTTGGACCGGGGGCGCGTTGAAGCTTTCTTT

V gene: TRBV30
D gene: TRBD1
J gene: TRBJ1-6
clone size: -
CDR3 length: 14
CDR3 protein: CAWIRDSHNSPLHF
CDR3 DNA: TGTGCCTGGATTAGGGACAGTCATAATTCACCCCTCCACTTT

V gene: TRBV19
D gene: -
J gene: TRBJ1-1
clone size: -
CDR3 length: 11
CDR3 protein: CASTWTDEAFF
CDR3 DNA: TGTGCCAGTACTTGGACAGATGAAGCTTTCTTT

V gene: TRBV9
D gene: -
J gene: TRBJ2-2
clone size: -
CDR3 length: 14
CDR3 protein: CAVAKNSNTGELFF
CDR3 DNA: TGTGCCGTCGCAAAAAACTCGAACACCGGGGAGCTGTTTTTT

V gene: TRBV6-5
D gene: -
J gene: TRBJ1-1
clone size: once
CDR3 length: 12
CDR3 protein: CAAGHMNTEAFF
CDR3 DNA: TGTGCCGCAGGACATATGAACACTGAAGCTTTCTTT

V gene: TRBV5-1
D gene: -
J gene: TRBJ1-2
clone size: once
CDR3 length: 12
CDR3 protein: CASSLESYGYTF
CDR3 DNA: TGCGCCAGCAGCTTGGAGTCCTATGGCTACACCTTC

V gene: TRBV5-6
D gene: TRBD1
J gene: TRBJ2-1
clone size: -
CDR3 length: 14
CDR3 protein: CASSPDRGGNEQFF
CDR3 DNA: TGTGCCAGCAGCCCGGACAGGGGAGGCAATGAGCAGTTCTTC

V gene: TRBV5-4
D gene: -
J gene: TRBJ1-1
clone size: -
CDR3 length: 12
CDR3 protein: CASSLSRGEAFF
CDR3 DNA: TGTGCCAGCAGCTTGTCCAGGGGTGAAGCTTTCTTT

V gene: TRBV15
D gene: -
J gene: TRBJ1-5
clone size: -
CDR3 length: 16
CDR3 protein: CATSRDKGGGGQPQHF
CDR3 DNA: TGTGCCACCAGTAGAGATAAGGGAGGAGGCGGTCAGCCCCAGCATTTT

V gene: TRBV20-1
D gene: -
J gene: TRBJ2-1
clone size: few
CDR3 length: 11
CDR3 protein: CSVEGYNEQFF
CDR3 DNA: TGCAGTGTAGAGGGATACAATGAGCAGTTCTTC

V gene: TRBV30
D gene: -
J gene: TRBJ2-2
clone size: few
CDR3 length: 11
CDR3 protein: CAWSSGGELFF
CDR3 DNA: TGTGCCTGGAGTTCAGGAGGGGAGCTGTTTTTT

V gene: TRBV10-3
D gene: -
J gene: TRBJ2-3
clone size: -
CDR3 length: 14
CDR3 protein: CAISGQGLTDTQYF
CDR3 DNA: TGTGCCATCAGTGGTCAGGGGTTAACAGATACGCAGTATTTT

V gene: TRBV11-3
D gene: TRBD1
J gene: TRBJ1-1
clone size: -
CDR3 length: 14
CDR3 protein: CASSLQGADTEAFF
CDR3 DNA: TGTGCCAGCAGCCTCCAGGGGGCTGACACTGAAGCTTTCTTT

V gene: TRBV19
D gene: -
J gene: TRBJ1-2
clone size: -
CDR3 length: 15
CDR3 protein: CASSIERQLWQGYTF
CDR3 DNA: TGTGCCAGTAGTATAGAGCGCCAGCTATGGCAGGGCTACACCTTC

V gene: TRBV7-9
D gene: -
J gene: TRBJ1-4
clone size: once
CDR3 length: 15
CDR3 protein: CASSTDAHMGEKLFF
CDR3 DNA: TGTGCCAGCAGCACAGACGCTCATATGGGGGAAAAACTGTTTTTT

V gene: TRBV27
D gene: -
J gene: TRBJ2-5
clone size: -
CDR3 length: 14
CDR3 protein: CASSLLPAQETQYF
CDR3 DNA: TGTGCCAGCAGTTTACTTCCAGCTCAAGAGACCCAGTACTTC

V gene: TRBV19
D gene: TRBD2
J gene: TRBJ2-2
clone size: once
CDR3 length: 17
CDR3 protein: CASRPSSGASGRGELFF
CDR3 DNA: TGTGCCAGTAGGCCCTCTTCTGGGGCTAGCGGGAGGGGGGAGCTGTTTTTT

V gene: TRBV10-3
D gene: -
J gene: TRBJ1-2
clone size: -
CDR3 length: 14
CDR3 protein: CAISERLANYGYTF
CDR3 DNA: TGTGCCATCAGTGAGCGACTGGCTAACTATGGCTACACCTTC

V gene: TRBV3-1/TRBV3-2
D gene: -
J gene: TRBJ2-2
clone size: -
CDR3 length: 15
CDR3 protein: CASSQGATGTGELFF
CDR3 DNA: TGTGCCAGCAGCCAGGGGGCTACGGGAACCGGGGAGCTGTTTTTT

V gene: TRBV7-9
D gene: -
J gene: TRBJ1-1
clone size: once
CDR3 length: 13
CDR3 protein: CASSLAVRTEAFF
CDR3 DNA: TGTGCCAGCAGCTTAGCCGTACGCACTGAAGCTTTCTTT

V gene: TRBV5-1
D gene: -
J gene: TRBJ1-1
clone size: -
CDR3 length: 14
CDR3 protein: CASSFELLNTEAFF
CDR3 DNA: TGCGCCAGCAGCTTTGAACTGCTGAACACTGAAGCTTTCTTT

V gene: TRBV7-8
D gene: TRBD1
J gene: TRBJ1-5
clone size: -
CDR3 length: 16
CDR3 protein: CASSRTGPYSNQPQHF
CDR3 DNA: TGTGCCAGCAGCCGGACAGGGCCTTATAGCAATCAGCCCCAGCATTTT

V gene: TRBV27
D gene: -
J gene: TRBJ2-1
clone size: -
CDR3 length: 13
CDR3 protein: CASSFTRQAKRFF
CDR3 DNA: TGTGCCAGCAGTTTTACGCGACAGGCCAAGCGCTTCTTC

V gene: TRBV4-1
D gene: TRBD1
J gene: TRBJ2-2
clone size: -
CDR3 length: 16
CDR3 protein: CASSPGQGRDTGELFF
CDR3 DNA: TGCGCCAGCAGCCCCGGACAGGGGAGGGACACCGGGGAGCTGTTTTTT

V gene: TRBV10-2
D gene: -
J gene: TRBJ1-5
clone size: -
CDR3 length: 13
CDR3 protein: CASTVRFNQPQHF
CDR3 DNA: TGCGCCAGCACTGTCCGGTTCAATCAGCCCCAGCATTTT

V gene: TRBV5-1
D gene: TRBD2
J gene: TRBJ2-2
clone size: -
CDR3 length: 17
CDR3 protein: CASSDLEAGENTGELFF
CDR3 DNA: TGCGCCAGCAGCGACTTGGAGGCGGGAGAGAACACCGGGGAGCTGTTTTTT

V gene: TRBV7-8
D gene: -
J gene: TRBJ1-1
clone size: -
CDR3 length: 14
CDR3 protein: CASSHGTRNTEAFF
CDR3 DNA: TGTGCCAGCAGCCACGGGACTCGAAATACTGAAGCTTTCTTT

V gene: TRBV5-5
D gene: -
J gene: TRBJ2-7
clone size: -
CDR3 length: 14
CDR3 protein: CASTPTVLTYEQYF
CDR3 DNA: TGTGCCAGCACCCCGACGGTCCTCACCTACGAGCAGTACTTC

V gene: TRBV6-2/TRBV6-3
D gene: -
J gene: TRBJ2-5
clone size: -
CDR3 length: 12
CDR3 protein: CASSYNSETQYF
CDR3 DNA: TGTGCCAGCAGTTACAACTCGGAGACCCAGTACTTC

V gene: TRBV25-1
D gene: -
J gene: TRBJ1-2
clone size: -
CDR3 length: 15
CDR3 protein: CASSSERVGSYGYTF
CDR3 DNA: TGTGCCAGCAGTTCTGAGAGGGTAGGGAGCTATGGCTACACCTTC

V gene: TRBV29-1
D gene: TRBD1
J gene: TRBJ2-1
clone size: once
CDR3 length: 13
CDR3 protein: CSMPGQGYNEQFF
CDR3 DNA: TGCAGCATGCCGGGACAGGGATACAATGAGCAGTTCTTC

V gene: TRBV3-1/TRBV3-2
D gene: -
J gene: TRBJ2-7
clone size: -
CDR3 length: 13
CDR3 protein: CASSQTSPGEQYF
CDR3 DNA: TGTGCCAGCAGCCAAACGTCACCGGGGGAGCAGTACTTC